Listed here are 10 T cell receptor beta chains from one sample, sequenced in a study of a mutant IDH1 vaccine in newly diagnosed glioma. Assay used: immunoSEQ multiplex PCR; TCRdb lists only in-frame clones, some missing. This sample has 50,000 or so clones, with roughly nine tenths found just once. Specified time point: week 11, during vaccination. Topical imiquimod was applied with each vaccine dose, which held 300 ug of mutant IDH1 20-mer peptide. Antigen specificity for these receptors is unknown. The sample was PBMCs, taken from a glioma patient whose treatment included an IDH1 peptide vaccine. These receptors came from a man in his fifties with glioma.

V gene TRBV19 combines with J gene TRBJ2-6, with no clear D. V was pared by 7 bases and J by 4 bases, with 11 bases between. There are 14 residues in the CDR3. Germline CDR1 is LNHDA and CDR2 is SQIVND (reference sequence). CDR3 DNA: TGTGCCAGTACCTCGGTGGGGGGGGCCAACGTCCTGACTTTC. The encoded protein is CASTSVGGANVLTF.

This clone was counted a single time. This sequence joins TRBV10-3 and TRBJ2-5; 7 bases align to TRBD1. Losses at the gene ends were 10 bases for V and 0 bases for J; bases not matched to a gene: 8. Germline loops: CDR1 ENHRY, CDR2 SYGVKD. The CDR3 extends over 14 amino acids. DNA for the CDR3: TGTGCCACCGCCGGGACAGATTACCAAGAGACCCAGTACTTC. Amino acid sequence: CATAGTDYQETQYF.

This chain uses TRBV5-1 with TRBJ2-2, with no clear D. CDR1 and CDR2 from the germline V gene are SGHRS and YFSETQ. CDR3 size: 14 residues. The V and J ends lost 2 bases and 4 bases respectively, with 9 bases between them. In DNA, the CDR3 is TGCGCCAGCAGCTTAGACGTAGGCACCGGGGAGCTGTTTTTT. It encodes CASSLDVGTGELFF. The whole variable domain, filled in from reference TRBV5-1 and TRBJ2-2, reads KAGVTQTPRYLIKTRGQQVTLSCSPISGHRSVSWYQQTPGQGLQFLFEYFSETQRNKGNFPGRFSGRQFSNSRSEMNVSTLELGDSALYLCASSLDVGTGELFFGEGSRLTVL.

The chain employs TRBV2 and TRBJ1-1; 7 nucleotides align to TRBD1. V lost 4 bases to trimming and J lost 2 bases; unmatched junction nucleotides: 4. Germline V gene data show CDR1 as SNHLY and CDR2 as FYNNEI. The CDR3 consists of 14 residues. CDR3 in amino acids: CASSVRDSNTEAFF. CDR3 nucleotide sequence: TGTGCCAGCAGTGTCCGGGACAGCAACACTGAAGCTTTCTTT.

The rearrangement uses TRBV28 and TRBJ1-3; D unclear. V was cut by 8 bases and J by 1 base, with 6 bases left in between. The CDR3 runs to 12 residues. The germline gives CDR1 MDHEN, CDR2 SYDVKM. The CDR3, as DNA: TGTGCCAGCCAACAGTCTGGAAACACCATATATTTT. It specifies CASQQSGNTIYF.

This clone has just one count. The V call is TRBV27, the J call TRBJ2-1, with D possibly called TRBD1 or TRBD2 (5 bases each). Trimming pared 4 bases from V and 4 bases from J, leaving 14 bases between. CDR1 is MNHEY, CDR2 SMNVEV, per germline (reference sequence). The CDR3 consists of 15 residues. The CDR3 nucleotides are TGTGCCAGCAGTTCCCGGGACGGAATTTACAATGAGCAGTTCTTC. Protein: CASSSRDGIYNEQFF.

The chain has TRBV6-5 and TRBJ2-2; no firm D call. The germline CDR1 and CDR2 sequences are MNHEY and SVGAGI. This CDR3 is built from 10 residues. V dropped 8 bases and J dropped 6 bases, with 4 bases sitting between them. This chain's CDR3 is CASDAGELFF. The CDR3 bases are TGTGCCAGCGATGCCGGGGAGCTGTTTTTT.

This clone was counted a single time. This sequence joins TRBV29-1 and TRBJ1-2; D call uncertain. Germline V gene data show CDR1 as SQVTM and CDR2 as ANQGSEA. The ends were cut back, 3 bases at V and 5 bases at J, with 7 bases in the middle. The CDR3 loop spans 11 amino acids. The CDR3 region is CSVDEPYGYTF. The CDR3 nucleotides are TGCAGCGTTGATGAACCGTATGGCTACACCTTC.

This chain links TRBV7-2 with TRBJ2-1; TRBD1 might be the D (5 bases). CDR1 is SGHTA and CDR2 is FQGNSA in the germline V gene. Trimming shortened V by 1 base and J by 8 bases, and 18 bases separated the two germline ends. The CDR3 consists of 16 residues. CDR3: CASSLVGSRAPDEQFF. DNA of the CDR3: TGTGCCAGCAGCTTAGTGGGGTCCAGGGCCCCCGATGAGCAGTTCTTC.

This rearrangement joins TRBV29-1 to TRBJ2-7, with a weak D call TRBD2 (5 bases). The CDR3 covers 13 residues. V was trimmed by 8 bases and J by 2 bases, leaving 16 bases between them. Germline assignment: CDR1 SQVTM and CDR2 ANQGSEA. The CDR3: CSFVEEFTYEQYF. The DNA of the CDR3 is TGCAGCTTCGTGGAGGAATTCACCTACGAGCAGTACTTC.